The clone carrying this T cell receptor (beta chain) is termed medium-sized (0.01 to 0.1%). As yet, its antigen is unknown. The sorted Tregs were CD4+CD25+CD127-/low cells. Study conclusions and caveats: Larger-cohort validation covered only one TCR beta V-J rearrangement. Tumor Tregs overlapped most with tumor, then blood, naive CD4+ cells. The TCR gene usage of tumor memory CD4+ T cells clustered together with blood and lymph node memory CD4+ cells and with lymph node naive CD4+ cells.

Full-length variable regions came from constant-region reverse primers plus semi-nested Nested Universal Primer A PCR. One entry per CDR3 protein results from TCRdb running MiXCR on the 5' RACE reads. The table shows about 9,800 distinct CDR3 sequences, with approximately 24% occurring only once. The CDR3 consists of 17 residues. V shed 6 bases and J 8 bases; nucleotides not matched to a gene: 14. The sequence was collected from a female donor with breast cancer. Sequenced sample: Tregs sorted from blood. The genes are TRBV12-3 or TRBV12-4 and TRBJ2-1; 12 bases match TRBD2. CDR3 bases: TGTGCCAGCAGCCCATCTCCCGGACTAGCGGGAATGGATGAGCAGTTCTTC. It specifies CASSPSPGLAGMDEQFF.